This TCR beta chain was recorded in a study of T cells after yellow fever vaccination. UMIs and a universal primer site were added when TCR cDNA was made by 5'RACE template switching. Using its own MiXCR run on the 5' RACE reads, TCRdb lists one record per CDR3 protein. The sample consists of 450,000 to 650,000 distinct CDR3 sequences, approximately 12% of them appearing once. CDR3 size: 16 residues. Germline V lookup: CDR1 MNHEY, CDR2 SMNVEV (reference sequence). V dropped 5 bases and J dropped 1; count of bases not matched to a gene: 4. The specimen was PBMCs, collected on the day of the yellow fever booster vaccination. The sequence was obtained from a man younger than 45 who received the YFV17D yellow fever vaccine. This chain connects TRBV27 to TRBJ2-6, with 8 bases that match TRBD1. CDR3 nucleotides: TGTGCCAGCAGTGCGGACAGGGTGTCTGGGGCCAACGTCCTGACTTTC. This encodes CASSADRVSGANVLTF.